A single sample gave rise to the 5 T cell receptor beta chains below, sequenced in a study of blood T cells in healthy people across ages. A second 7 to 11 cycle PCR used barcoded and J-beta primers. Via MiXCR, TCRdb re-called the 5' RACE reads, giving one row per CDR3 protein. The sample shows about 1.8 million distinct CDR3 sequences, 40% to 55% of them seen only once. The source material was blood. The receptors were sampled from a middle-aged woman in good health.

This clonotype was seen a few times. This chain's CDR3 is CSVGAGGASTDTQYF. CDR3 nucleotide sequence: TGCAGCGTTGGCGCGGGGGGCGCTAGCACAGATACGCAGTATTTT. The V gene is TRBV29-1, the J gene TRBJ2-3, with 8 bases identical to TRBD2. The V and J ends lost 4 bases and 0 bases, in that order; junction bases with no gene match: 6. The CDR3 runs to 15 residues. Looked up from germline, CDR1 is SQVTM and CDR2 is ANQGSEA.

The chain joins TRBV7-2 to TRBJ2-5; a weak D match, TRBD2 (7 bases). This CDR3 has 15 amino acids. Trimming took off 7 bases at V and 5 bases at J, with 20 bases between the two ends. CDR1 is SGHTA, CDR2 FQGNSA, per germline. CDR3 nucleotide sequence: TGTGCCAGCATCCTCGGTGGCGGGGGCGGGGAGACCCAGTACTTC. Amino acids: CASILGGGGGETQYF.

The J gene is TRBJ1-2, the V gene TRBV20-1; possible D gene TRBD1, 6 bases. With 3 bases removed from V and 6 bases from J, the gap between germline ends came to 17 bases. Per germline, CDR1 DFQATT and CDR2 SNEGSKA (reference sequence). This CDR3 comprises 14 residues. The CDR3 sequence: CSASPTGRNNGYTF. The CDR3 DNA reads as TGCAGTGCTAGTCCCACAGGGAGAAATAATGGCTACACCTTC.

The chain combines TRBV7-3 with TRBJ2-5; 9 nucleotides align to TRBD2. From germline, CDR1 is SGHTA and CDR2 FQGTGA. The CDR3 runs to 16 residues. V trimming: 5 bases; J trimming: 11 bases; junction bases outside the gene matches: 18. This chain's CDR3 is CASSTIRASGVNEQYF. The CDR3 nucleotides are TGTGCCAGCAGCACCATCCGGGCTAGCGGGGTCAATGAGCAGTACTTC.

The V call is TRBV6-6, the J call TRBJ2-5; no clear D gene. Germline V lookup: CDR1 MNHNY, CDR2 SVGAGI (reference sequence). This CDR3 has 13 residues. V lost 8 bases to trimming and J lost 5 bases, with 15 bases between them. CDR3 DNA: TGTGCCAGCCTTTCGGCCGGTCGGGAGACCCAGTACTTC. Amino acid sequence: CASLSAGRETQYF.